This T cell receptor beta chain is drawn from a study of T cells after yellow fever vaccination. In germline, CDR1 is DFQATT, CDR2 SNEGSKA (reference sequence). The junction had 10 bases not matched to a gene; V was cut back by 2 bases and J by 9 bases. The CDR3 contains 13 residues. Each CDR3 protein gets one entry after TCRdb re-called the 5' RACE reads with MiXCR. Of some 350,000 distinct CDR3 sequences listed, approximately 4% were seen once; the top ten hold around 23%. This clonotype was observed at least ten times. Its target is not known. Regarding the study as a whole: One caveat is that FACS-sorted repertoires could contain abundant clonotypes contaminating from the bulk population.

This clonotype was sampled from a man between 18 and 29 years old who received the YFV17D yellow fever vaccine. The genes are TRBV20-1 and TRBJ2-7; 7 positions agree with TRBD1. This sample comprised PBMCs, obtained 5 days after the yellow fever booster vaccination. The DNA of the CDR3 is TGCAGTGCTAGACCCGACAGGGCATTGGGGCAGTACGTC. Amino acids: CSARPDRALGQYV.